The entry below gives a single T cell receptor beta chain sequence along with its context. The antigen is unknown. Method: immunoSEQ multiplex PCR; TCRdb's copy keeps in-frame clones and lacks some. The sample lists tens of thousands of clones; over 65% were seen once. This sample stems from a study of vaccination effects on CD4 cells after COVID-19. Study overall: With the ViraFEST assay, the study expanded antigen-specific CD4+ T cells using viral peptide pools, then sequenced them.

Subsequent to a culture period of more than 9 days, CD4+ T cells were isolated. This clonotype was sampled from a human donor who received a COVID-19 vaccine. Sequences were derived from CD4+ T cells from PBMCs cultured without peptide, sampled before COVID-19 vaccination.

CDR3 sequence reads: CASSLAPVRDGNTEAFF. As DNA, the CDR3 is TGCGCCAGCAGCTTGGCACCAGTCCGGGACGGGAACACTGAAGCTTTCTTT. The J gene is TRBJ1-1, the V gene TRBV5-1; a possible D gene is TRBD1 (5 bases). Germline V lookup: CDR1 SGHRS, CDR2 YFSETQ. The CDR3 runs to 17 residues. Trimming stripped 0 bases from V and 1 base from J, with 16 bases between.